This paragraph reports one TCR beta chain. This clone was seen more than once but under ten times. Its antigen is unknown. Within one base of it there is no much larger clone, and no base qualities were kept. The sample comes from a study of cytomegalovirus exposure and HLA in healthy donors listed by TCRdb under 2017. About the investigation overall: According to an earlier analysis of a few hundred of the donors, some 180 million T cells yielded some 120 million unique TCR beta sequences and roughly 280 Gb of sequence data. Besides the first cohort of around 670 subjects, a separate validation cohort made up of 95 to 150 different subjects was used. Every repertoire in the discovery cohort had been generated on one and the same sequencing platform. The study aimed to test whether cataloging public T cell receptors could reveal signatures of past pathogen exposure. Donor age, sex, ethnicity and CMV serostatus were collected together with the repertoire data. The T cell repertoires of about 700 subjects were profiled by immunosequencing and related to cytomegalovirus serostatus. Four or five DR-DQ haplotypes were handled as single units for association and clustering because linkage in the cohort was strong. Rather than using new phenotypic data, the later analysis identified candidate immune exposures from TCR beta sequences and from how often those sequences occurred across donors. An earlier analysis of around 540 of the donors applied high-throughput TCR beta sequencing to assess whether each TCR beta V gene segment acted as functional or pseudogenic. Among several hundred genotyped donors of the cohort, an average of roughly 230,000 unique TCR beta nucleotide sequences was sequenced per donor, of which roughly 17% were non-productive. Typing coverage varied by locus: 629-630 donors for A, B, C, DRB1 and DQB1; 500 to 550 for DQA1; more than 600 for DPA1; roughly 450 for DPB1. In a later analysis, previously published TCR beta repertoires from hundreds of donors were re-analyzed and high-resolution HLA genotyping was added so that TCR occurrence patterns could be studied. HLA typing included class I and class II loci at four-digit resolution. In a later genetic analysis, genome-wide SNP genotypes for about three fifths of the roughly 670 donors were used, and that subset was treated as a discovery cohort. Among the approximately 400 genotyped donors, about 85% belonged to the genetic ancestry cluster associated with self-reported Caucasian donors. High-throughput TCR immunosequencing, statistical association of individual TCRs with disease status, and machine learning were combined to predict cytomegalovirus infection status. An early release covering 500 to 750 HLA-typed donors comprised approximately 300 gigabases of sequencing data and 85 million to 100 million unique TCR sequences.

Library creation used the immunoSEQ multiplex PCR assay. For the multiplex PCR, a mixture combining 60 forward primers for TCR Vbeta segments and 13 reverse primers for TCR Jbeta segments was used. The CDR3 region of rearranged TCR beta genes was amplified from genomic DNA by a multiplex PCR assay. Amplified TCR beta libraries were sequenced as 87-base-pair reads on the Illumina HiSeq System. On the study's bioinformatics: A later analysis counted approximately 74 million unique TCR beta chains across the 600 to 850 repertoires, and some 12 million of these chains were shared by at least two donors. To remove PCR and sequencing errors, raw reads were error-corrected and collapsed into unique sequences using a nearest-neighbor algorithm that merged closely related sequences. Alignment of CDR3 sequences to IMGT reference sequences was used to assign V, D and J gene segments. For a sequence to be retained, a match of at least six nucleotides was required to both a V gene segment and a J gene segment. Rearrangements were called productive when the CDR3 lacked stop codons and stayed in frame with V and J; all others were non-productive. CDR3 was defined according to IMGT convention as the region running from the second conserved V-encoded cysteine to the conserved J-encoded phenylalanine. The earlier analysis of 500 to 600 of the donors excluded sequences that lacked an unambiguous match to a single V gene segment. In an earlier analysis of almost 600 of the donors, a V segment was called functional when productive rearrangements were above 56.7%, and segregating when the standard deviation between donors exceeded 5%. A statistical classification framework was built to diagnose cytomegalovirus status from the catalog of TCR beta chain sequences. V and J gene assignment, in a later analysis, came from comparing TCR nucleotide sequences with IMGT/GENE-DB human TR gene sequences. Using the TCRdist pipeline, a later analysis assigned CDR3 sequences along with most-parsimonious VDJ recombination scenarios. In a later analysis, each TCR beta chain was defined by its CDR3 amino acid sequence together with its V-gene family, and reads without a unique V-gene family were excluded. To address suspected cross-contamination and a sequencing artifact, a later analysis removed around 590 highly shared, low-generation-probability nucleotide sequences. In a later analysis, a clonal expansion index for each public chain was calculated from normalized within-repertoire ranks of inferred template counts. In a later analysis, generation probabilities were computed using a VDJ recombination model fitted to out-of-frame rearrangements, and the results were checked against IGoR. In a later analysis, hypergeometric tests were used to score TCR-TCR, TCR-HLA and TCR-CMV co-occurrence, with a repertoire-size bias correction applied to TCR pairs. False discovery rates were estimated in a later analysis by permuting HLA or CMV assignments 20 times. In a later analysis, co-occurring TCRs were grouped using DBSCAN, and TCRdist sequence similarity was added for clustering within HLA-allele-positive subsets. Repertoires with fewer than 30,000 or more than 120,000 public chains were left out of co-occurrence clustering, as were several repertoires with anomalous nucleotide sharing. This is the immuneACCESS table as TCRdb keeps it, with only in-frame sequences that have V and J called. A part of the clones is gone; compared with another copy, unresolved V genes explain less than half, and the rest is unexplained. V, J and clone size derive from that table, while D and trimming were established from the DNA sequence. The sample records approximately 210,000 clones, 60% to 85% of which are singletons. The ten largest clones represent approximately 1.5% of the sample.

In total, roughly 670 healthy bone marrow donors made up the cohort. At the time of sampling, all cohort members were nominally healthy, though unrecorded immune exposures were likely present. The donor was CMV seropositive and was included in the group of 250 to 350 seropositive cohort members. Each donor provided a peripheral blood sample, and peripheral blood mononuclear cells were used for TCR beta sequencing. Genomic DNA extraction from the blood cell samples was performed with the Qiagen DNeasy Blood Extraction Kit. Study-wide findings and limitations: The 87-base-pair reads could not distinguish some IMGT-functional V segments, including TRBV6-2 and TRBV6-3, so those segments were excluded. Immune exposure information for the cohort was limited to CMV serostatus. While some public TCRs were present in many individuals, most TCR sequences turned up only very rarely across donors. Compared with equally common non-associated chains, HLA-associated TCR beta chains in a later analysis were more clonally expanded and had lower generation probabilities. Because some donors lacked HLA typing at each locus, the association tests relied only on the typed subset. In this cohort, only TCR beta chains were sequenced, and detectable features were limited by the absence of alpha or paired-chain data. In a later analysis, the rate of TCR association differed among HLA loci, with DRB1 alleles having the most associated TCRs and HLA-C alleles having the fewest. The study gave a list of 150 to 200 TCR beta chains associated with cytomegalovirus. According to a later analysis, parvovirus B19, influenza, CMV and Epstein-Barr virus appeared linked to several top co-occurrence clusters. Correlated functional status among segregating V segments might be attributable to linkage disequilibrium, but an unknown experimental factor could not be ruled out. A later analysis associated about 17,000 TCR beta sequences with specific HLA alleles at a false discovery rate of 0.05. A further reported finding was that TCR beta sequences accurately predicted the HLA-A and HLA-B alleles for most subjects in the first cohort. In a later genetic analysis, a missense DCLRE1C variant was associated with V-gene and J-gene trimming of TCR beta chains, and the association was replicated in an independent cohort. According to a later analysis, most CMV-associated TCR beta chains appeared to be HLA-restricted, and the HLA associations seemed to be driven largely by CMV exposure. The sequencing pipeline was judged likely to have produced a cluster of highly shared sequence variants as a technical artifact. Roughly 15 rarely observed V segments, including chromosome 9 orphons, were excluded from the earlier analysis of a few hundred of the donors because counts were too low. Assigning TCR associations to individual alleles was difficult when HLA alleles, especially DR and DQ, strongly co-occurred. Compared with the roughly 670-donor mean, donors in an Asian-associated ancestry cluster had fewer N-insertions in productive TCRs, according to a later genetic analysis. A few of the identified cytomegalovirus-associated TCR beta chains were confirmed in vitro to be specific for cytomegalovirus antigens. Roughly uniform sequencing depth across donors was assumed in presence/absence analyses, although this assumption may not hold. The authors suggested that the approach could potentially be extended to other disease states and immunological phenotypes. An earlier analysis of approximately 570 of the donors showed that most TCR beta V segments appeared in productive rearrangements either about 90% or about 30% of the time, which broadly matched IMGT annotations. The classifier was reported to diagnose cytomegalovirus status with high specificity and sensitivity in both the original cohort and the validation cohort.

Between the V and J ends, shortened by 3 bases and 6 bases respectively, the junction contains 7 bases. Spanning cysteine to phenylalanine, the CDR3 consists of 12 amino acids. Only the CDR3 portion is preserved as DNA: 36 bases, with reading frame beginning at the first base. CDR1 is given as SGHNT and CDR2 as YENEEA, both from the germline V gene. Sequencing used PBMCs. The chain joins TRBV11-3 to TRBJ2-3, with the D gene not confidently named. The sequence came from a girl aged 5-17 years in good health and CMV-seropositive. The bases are TGTGCCAGCAGCTTTAGTTGGGATACGCAGTATTTT. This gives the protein CASSFSWDTQYF. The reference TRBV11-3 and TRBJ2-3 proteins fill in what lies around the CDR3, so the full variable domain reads EAGVVQSPRYKIIEKKQPVAFWCNPISGHNTLYWYLQNLGQGPELLIRYENEEAVDDSQLPKDRFSAERLKGVDSTLKIQPAELGDSAVYLCASSFSWDTQYFGPGTRLTVL.